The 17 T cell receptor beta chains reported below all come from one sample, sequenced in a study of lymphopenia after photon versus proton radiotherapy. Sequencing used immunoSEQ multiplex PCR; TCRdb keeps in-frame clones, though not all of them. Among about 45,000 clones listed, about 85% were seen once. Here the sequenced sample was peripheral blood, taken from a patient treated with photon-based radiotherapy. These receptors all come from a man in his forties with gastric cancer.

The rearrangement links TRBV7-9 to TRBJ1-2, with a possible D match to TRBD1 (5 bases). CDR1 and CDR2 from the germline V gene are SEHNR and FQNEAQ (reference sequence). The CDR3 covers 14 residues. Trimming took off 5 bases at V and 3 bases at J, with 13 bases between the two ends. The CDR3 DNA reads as TGTGCCAGCAGCCCCCACCAGGGATACTATGGCTACACCTTC. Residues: CASSPHQGYYGYTF.

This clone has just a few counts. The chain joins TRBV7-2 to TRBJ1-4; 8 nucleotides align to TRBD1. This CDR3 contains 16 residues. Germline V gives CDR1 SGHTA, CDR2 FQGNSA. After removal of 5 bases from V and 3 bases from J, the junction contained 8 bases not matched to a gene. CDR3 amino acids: CASSPGPGQANEKLFF. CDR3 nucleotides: TGTGCCAGCAGCCCCGGTCCGGGACAGGCTAATGAAAAACTGTTTTTT.

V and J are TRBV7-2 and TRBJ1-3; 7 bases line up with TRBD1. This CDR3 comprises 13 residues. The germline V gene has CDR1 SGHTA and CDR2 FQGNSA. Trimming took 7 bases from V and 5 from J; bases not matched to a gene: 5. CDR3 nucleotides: TGTGCCAGCACCGGGACAGTGAGAAACACCATATATTTT. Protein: CASTGTVRNTIYF.

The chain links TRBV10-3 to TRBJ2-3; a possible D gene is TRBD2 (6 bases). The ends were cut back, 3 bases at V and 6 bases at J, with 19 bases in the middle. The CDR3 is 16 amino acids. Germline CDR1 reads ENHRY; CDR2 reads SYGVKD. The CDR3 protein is CAISERGIGRKDTQYF. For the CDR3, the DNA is TGTGCCATCAGTGAACGTGGGATAGGGAGGAAGGATACGCAGTATTTT.

The chain's CDR3 is CASSYRGLEDEQYF. The DNA for the CDR3 is TGCGCCAGCAGCTACCGAGGGTTGGAGGACGAGCAGTACTTC. The chain combines TRBV5-1 with TRBJ2-7; tentative D call: TRBD2 (5 bases). This CDR3 has 14 amino acids. V was shortened by 3 bases and J by 5 bases, with 15 bases between the two germline ends. In germline, CDR1 is SGHRS, CDR2 YFSETQ.

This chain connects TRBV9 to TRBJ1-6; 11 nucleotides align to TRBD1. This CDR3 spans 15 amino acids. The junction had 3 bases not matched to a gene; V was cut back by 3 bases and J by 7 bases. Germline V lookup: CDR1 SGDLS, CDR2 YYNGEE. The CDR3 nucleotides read TGTGCCAGCAGCGCGGACAGGGGGCAGAATTCACCCCTCCACTTT. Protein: CASSADRGQNSPLHF.

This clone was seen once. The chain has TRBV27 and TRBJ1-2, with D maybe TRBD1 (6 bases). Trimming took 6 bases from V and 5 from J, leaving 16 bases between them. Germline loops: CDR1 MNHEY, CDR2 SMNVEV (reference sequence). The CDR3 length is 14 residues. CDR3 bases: TGTGCCAGCAGCCGAGGGGGGCTGGGGTATGGCTACACCTTC. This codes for CASSRGGLGYGYTF.

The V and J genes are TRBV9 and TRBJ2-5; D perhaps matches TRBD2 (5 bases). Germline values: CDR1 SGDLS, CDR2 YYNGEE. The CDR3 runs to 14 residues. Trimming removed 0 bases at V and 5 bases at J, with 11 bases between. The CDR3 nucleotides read TGTGCCAGCAGCGTAGCCCCTGGGAGCGAGACCCAGTACTTC. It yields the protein CASSVAPGSETQYF.

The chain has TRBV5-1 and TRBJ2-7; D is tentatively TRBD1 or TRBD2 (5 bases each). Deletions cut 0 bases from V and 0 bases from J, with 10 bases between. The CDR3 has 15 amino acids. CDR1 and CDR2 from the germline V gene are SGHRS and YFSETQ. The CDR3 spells CASSLVGGTSYEQYF. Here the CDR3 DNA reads TGCGCCAGCAGCTTGGTTGGGGGAACCTCCTACGAGCAGTACTTC.

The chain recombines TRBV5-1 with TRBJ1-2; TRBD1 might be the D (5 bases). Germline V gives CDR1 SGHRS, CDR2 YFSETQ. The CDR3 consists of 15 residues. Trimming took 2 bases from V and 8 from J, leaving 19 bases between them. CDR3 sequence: CASSLDTGDQRGYTF. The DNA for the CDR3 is TGCGCCAGCAGCTTAGATACAGGCGATCAGCGGGGCTACACCTTC. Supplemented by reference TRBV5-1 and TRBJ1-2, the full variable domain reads KAGVTQTPRYLIKTRGQQVTLSCSPISGHRSVSWYQQTPGQGLQFLFEYFSETQRNKGNFPGRFSGRQFSNSRSEMNVSTLELGDSALYLCASSLDTGDQRGYTFGSGTRLTVV.

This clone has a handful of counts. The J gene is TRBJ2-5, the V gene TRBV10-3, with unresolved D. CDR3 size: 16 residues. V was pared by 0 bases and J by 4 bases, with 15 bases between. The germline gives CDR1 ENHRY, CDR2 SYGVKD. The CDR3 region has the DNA TGTGCCATCAGTGAGTCGATTTTGGGTCAGGTAGAGACCCAGTACTTC. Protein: CAISESILGQVETQYF.

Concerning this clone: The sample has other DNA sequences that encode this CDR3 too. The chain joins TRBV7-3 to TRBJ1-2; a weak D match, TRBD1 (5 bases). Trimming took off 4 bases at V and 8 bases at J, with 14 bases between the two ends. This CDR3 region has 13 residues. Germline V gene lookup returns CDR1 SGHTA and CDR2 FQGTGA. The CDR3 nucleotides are TGTGCCAGCAGCTCGAAAAATGGGGGGGGCTACACCTTC. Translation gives CASSSKNGGGYTF.

The DNA for the CDR3 is TGTGCCAGCAGCCAAGTGGTAGGGACGGCCGACGGGCCCCTCCACTTT. This encodes CASSQVVGTADGPLHF. The rearrangement uses TRBV4-2 and TRBJ1-6, with a tentative D call TRBD1 (5 bases). The CDR3 sequence is 16 residues long. With 1 base removed from V and 13 bases from J, the gap between germline ends came to 20 bases. Germline CDR1 reads LGHNA; CDR2 reads YNFKEQ.

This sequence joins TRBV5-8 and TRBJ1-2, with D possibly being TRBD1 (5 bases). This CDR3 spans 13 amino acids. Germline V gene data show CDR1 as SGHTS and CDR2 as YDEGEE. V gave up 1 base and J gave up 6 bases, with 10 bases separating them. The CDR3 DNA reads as TGTGCCAGCAGCTTGACAGGATTAGATGGCTACACCTTC. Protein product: CASSLTGLDGYTF.

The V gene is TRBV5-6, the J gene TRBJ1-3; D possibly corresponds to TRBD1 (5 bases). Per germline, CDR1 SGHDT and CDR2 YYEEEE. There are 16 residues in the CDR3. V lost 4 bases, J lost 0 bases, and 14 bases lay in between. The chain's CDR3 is CASSPDITGSGNTIYF. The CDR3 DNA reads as TGTGCCAGCAGCCCGGACATAACGGGCTCTGGAAACACCATATATTTT. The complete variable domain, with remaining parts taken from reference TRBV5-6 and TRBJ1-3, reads DAGVTQSPTHLIKTRGQQVTLRCSPKSGHDTVSWYQQALGQGPQFIFQYYEEEERQRGNFPDRFSGHQFPNYSSELNVNALLLGDSALYLCASSPDITGSGNTIYFGEGSWLTVV.

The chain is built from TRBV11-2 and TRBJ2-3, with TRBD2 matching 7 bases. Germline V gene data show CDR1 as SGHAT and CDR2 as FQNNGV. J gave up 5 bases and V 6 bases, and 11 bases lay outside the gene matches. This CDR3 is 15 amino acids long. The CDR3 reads CASRPGRGRLDTQYF. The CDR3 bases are TGTGCCAGCAGGCCTGGGAGGGGACGCCTAGATACGCAGTATTTT.

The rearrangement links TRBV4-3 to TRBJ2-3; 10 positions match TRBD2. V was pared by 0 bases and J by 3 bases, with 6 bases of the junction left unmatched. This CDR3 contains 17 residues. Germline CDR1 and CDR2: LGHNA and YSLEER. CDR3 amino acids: CASSQDYASGGTDTQYF. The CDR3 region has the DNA TGCGCCAGCAGCCAAGACTATGCTAGCGGGGGTACAGATACGCAGTATTTT.